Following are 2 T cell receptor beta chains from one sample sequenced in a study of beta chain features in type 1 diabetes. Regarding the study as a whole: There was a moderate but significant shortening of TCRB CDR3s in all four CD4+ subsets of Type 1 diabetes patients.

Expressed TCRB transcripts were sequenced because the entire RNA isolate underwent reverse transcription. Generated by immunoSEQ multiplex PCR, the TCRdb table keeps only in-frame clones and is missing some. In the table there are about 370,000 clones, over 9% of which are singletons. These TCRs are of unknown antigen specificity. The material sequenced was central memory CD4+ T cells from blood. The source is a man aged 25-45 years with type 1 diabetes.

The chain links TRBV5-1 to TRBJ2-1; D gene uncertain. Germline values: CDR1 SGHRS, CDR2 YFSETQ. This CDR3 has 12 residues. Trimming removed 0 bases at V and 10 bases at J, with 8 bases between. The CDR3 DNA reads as TGCGCCAGCAGCTTGGAGTTCCGGGAGCAGTTCTTC. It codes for CASSLEFREQFF.

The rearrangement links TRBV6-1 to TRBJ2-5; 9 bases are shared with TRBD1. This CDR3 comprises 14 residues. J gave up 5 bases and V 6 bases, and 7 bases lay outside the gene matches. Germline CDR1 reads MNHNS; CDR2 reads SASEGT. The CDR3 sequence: CASRTTGGGETQYF. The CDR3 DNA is TGTGCCAGCAGAACTACAGGGGGCGGGGAGACCCAGTACTTC.